This T cell receptor (beta chain) was sequenced during a study of cytomegalovirus exposure and HLA in healthy donors. On this clone: Its matching antigen is unknown.

Overall study findings and caveats: Some TCR beta chains (roughly 150 of them) were listed as cytomegalovirus-associated. Prior analysis indicated that the majority of TCR beta V segments exhibited productivity approximately 87% or approximately 30% of the time. Association of 16,951 TCR beta sequences with HLA alleles was found at 0.05 false discovery rate in a later analysis.

PCR was performed using 60 Vbeta and 13 Jbeta primers. Here immunoSEQ multiplex PCR was the method, and the copy in TCRdb shows in-frame clones only, minus some. The sample comprises about 160,000 clones, about 82% of which are singletons, and around 6.7% rests with the top ten. J was trimmed by 0 bases and V by 2 bases; bases with no gene match: 4. CDR3 length equals 17 residues. CDR1 and CDR2 from the germline V gene are SGHDT and YYEEEE. Source material: PBMCs. V gene TRBV5-6 combines with J gene TRBJ2-6, with 8 bases fitting TRBD1. The origin of this receptor is a young woman in good health and CMV-seropositive. DNA for the CDR3: TGTGCCAGCAGCTTAGGGACAGGCAGCTCTGGGGCCAACGTCCTGACTTTC. Its translation is CASSLGTGSSGANVLTF.